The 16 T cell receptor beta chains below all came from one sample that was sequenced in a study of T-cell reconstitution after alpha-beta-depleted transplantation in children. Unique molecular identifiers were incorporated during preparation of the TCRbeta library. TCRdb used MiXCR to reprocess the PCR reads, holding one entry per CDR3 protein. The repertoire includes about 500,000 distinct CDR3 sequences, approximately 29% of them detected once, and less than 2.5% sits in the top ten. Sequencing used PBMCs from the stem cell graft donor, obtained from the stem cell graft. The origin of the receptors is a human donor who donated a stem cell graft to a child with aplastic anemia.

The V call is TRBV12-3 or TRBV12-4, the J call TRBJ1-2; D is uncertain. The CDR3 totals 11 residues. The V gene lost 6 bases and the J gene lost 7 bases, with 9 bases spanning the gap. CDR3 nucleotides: TGTGCCAGCAGGGTCGTCAGTGGCTACACCTTC. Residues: CASRVVSGYTF.

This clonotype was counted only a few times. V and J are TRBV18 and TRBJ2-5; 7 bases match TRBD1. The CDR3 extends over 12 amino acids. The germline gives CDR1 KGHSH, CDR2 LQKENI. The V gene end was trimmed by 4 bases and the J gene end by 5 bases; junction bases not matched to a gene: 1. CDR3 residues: CASSQQGETQYF. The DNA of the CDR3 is TGTGCCAGCTCACAACAGGGGGAGACCCAGTACTTC.

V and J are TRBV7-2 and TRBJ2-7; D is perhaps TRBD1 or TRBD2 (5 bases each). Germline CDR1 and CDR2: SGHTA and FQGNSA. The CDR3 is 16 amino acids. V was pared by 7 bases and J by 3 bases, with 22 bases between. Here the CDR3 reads CASMISAGTAGYEQYF. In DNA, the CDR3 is TGTGCCAGCATGATTTCAGCCGGGACCGCCGGCTACGAGCAGTACTTC.

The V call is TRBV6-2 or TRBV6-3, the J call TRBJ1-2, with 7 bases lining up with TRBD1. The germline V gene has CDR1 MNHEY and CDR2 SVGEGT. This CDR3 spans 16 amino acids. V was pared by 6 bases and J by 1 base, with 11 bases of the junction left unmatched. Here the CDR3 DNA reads TGTGCCAGCAGGTATCCACCGGGACAGAATAACTATGGCTACACCTTC. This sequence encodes CASRYPPGQNNYGYTF.

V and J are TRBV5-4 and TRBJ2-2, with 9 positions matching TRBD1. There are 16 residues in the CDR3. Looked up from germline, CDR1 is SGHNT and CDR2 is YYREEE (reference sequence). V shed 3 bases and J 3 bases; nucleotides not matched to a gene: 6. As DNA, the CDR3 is TGTGCCAGCAGCTCGAAGGGACAGGGTGACACCGGGGAGCTGTTTTTT. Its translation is CASSSKGQGDTGELFF.

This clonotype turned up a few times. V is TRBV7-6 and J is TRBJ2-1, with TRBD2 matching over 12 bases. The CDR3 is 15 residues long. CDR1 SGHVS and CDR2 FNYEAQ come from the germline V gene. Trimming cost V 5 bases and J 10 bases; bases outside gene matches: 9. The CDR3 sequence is CASSRGPSGRAEQFF. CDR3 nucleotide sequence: TGTGCCAGCAGCCGTGGACCTAGCGGGAGGGCCGAGCAGTTCTTC.

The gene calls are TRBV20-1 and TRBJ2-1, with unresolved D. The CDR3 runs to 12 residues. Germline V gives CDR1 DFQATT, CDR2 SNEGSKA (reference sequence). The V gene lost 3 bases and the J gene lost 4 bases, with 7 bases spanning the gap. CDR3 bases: TGCAGTGCTAGTGTGGTTTACAATGAGCAGTTCTTC. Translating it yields CSASVVYNEQFF.

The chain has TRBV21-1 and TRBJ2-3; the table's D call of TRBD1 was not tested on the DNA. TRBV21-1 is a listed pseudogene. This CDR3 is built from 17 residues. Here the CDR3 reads CASSKAGARLSTDTQYF. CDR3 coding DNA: TGTGCCAGCAGCAAAGCGGGAGCGCGCCTTTCCACAGATACGCAGTATTTT.

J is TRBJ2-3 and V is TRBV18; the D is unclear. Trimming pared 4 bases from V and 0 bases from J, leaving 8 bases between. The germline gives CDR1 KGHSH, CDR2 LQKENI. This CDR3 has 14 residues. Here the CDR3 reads CASSRRSSTDTQYF. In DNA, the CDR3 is TGTGCCAGCTCACGCAGGAGCAGCACAGATACGCAGTATTTT.

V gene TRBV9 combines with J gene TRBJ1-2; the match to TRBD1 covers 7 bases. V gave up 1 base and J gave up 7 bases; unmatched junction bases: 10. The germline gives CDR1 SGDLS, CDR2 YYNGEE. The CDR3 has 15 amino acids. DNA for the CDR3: TGTGCCAGCAGCGTACGCAGACAGGGCAGAGGTGGCTACACCTTC. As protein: CASSVRRQGRGGYTF.

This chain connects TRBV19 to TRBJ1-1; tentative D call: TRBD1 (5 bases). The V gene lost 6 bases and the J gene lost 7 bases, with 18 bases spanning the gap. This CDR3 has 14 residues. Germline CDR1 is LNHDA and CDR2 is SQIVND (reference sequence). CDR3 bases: TGTGCCAGTAGCCGCGGGCAGTTTGGGGGTGAAGCTTTCTTT. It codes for CASSRGQFGGEAFF.

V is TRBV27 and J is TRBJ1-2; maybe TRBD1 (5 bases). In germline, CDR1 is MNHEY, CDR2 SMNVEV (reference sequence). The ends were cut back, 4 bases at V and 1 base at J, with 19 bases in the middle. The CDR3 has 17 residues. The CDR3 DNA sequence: TGTGCCAGCAGTTACCTTACGCCCGGAGGGGTTAACTATGGCTACACCTTC. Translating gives CASSYLTPGGVNYGYTF.

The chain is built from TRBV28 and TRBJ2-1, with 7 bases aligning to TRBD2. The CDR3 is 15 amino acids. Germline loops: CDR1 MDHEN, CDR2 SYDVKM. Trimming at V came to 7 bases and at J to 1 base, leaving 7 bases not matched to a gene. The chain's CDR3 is CASTPSGGSYNEQFF. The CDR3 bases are TGTGCCAGCACTCCGTCGGGGGGATCCTACAATGAGCAGTTCTTC. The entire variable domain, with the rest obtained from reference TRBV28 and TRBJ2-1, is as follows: DVKVTQSSRYLVKRTGEKVFLECVQDMDHENMFWYRQDPGLGLRLIYFSYDVKMKEKGDIPEGYSVSREKKERFSLILESASTNQTSMYLCASTPSGGSYNEQFFGPGTRLTVL.

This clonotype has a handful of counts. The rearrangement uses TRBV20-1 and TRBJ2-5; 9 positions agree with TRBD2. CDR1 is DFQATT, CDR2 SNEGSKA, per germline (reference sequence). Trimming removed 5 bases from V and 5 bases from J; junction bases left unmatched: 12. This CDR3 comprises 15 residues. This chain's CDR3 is CSAVFSGRGWETQYF. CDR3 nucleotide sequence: TGCAGTGCTGTATTTAGCGGGAGAGGGTGGGAGACCCAGTACTTC.

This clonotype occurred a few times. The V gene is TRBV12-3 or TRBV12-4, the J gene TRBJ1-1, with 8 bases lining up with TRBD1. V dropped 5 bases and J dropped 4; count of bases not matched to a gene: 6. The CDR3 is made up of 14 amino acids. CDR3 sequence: CASSRQGSRTEAFF. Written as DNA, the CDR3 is TGTGCCAGCAGTCGACAGGGGTCTCGCACTGAAGCTTTCTTT.

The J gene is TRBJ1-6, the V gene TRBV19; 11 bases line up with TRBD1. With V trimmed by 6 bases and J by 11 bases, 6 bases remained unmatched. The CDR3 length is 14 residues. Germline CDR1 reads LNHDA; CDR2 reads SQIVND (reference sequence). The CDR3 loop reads CASSLGTGGAPLHF. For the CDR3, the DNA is TGTGCCAGTAGCCTGGGGACAGGGGGTGCACCCCTCCACTTT. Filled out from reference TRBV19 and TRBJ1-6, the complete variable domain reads DGGITQSPKYLFRKEGQNVTLSCEQNLNHDAMYWYRQDPGQGLRLIYYSQIVNDFQKGDIAEGYSVSREKKESFPLTVTSAQKNPTAFYLCASSLGTGGAPLHFGNGTRLTVT.